Listed below are T cell receptor beta chains from one sample, sequenced in a study of blood T cell repertoires in COVID-19. Method: immunoSEQ multiplex PCR; TCRdb's copy keeps in-frame clones and lacks some. The sample lists some 270,000 clones; roughly 89% were seen once. The sample taken for sequencing was peripheral blood. These receptors were collected from a woman between 40 and 55 years old who had recovered from COVID-19. Each CDR3 is given with its conserved first and last residue. D genes are given only for firm matches. Clone size is shown for a subset of rows, as once, few, many or a class of expanded clone.

v_call	clone_size	j_call	d_call	cdr3_aa	cdr3_nt
TRBV7-9	NA	TRBJ2-1	NA	CASSFMGAPSAVEQFF	TGTGCCAGCAGCTTTATGGGAGCCCCTTCCGCGGTCGAGCAGTTCTTC
TRBV5-4	NA	TRBJ1-5	NA	CASSTTGSNQPQHF	TGTGCCAGCAGCACGACAGGTAGCAATCAGCCCCAGCATTTT
TRBV3-1/TRBV3-2	NA	TRBJ2-1	TRBD1	CASSQAGQGANEQFF	TGTGCCAGCAGCCAAGCGGGACAGGGGGCCAATGAGCAGTTCTTC
TRBV24-1	NA	TRBJ2-3	TRBD2	CATSAGGMSGRTDTQYF	TGTGCCACCAGTGCGGGAGGGATGAGCGGGCGCACAGATACGCAGTATTTT
TRBV2	NA	TRBJ2-1	NA	CASSEPAGQILNEQFF	TGTGCCAGCAGCGAGCCGGCGGGACAGATTTTGAATGAGCAGTTCTTC
TRBV15	NA	TRBJ2-3	NA	CATSRAAGNSDTQYF	TGTGCCACCAGCAGAGCGGCAGGGAATTCAGATACGCAGTATTTT
TRBV30	NA	TRBJ1-1	NA	CAWSVFTGTEAFF	TGTGCCTGGAGTGTATTTACTGGCACTGAAGCTTTCTTT
TRBV7-2	NA	TRBJ1-4	TRBD1	CASSLDRGAPETNEKLFF	TGTGCCAGCAGCTTGGACAGGGGGGCGCCTGAGACTAATGAAAAACTGTTTTTT
TRBV6-5	NA	TRBJ2-7	NA	CASKMGGPTYEQYF	TGTGCCAGCAAAATGGGCGGGCCCACCTACGAGCAGTACTTC
TRBV7-9	NA	TRBJ2-2	TRBD1	CASSPGTGGELFF	TGTGCCAGCAGCCCAGGGACAGGCGGGGAGCTGTTTTTT
TRBV2	once	TRBJ2-1	TRBD2	CASSGTLAGDNYNEQFF	TGTGCCAGCAGTGGCACCTTAGCGGGTGATAACTACAATGAGCAGTTCTTC
TRBV18	NA	TRBJ1-6	TRBD1	CASSAGTGDNSPLHF	TGTGCCAGCTCAGCGGGGACAGGGGATAATTCACCCCTCCACTTT
TRBV7-8	NA	TRBJ2-1	NA	CASSLVSHEQFF	TGTGCCAGCAGCTTAGTTTCTCATGAGCAGTTCTTC
TRBV25-1	NA	TRBJ1-6	NA	CASRDRYNSPLHF	TGTGCCAGCAGGGACAGATATAATTCACCCCTCCACTTT
TRBV6-5	once	TRBJ2-3	NA	CASSYGWQNTDTQYF	TGTGCCAGCAGTTACGGCTGGCAGAACACAGATACGCAGTATTTT
TRBV19	NA	TRBJ2-2	NA	CASIQRNTGELFF	TGTGCCAGTATCCAGCGGAACACCGGGGAGCTGTTTTTT